This is a list of T cell receptor beta chains from one sample in a study of blood T cell repertoires in COVID-19. TCRdb keeps only in-frame clones here, not all; method: immunoSEQ multiplex PCR. The data hold approximately 220,000 clones, with 88% observed a single time. The sequenced sample was PBMCs or T cells enriched from blood (not recorded which). The receptors originated from a woman in her 30s who had recovered from COVID-19. The CDR3 runs from the conserved cysteine through the conserved F or W. A D gene is named only where the DNA matches it firmly. Rows give clone size only sometimes, using once, few, many, or a class for an expanded clone.

clone_size	d_call	v_call	j_call	cdr3_nt	cdr3_aa
NA	NA	TRBV7-9	TRBJ1-2	TGTGCCAGCAACGGTCCCGGCGGTGGCTACACCTTC	CASNGPGGGYTF
NA	TRBD1	TRBV6-5	TRBJ1-2	TGTGCCAGCAGCAAGGGGGCTGGTGGCTACACCTTC	CASSKGAGGYTF
NA	NA	TRBV6-2/TRBV6-3	TRBJ2-3	TGTGCCAGCAGCGAGGGGGTCGGCAGAGATACGCAGTATTTT	CASSEGVGRDTQYF
NA	TRBD1	TRBV6-2/TRBV6-3	TRBJ1-3	TGTGCCAGCAGTTACGGACAGGGGGCCATATATTTT	CASSYGQGAIYF
NA	NA	TRBV10-3	TRBJ1-4	TGTGCCATCAGGGGGGAGGCTAATGAAAAACTGTTTTTT	CAIRGEANEKLFF
NA	TRBD2	TRBV6-1	TRBJ2-1	TGTGCCAGCAGTGCCCCCACTTGGACTAGTTGGTACAATGAGCAGTTCTTC	CASSAPTWTSWYNEQFF
NA	NA	TRBV12-3/TRBV12-4	TRBJ1-2	TGTGCCAGCAGTTTAACCAGGAAAAATGGCTACACCTTC	CASSLTRKNGYTF
once	TRBD1	TRBV9	TRBJ1-4	TGTGCCAGCAGCGTGACAGGGGGAAAACTGTTTTTT	CASSVTGGKLFF
NA	NA	TRBV7-5	TRBJ1-6	TGTGTCAGAAGCTTATTAGAGACAGGGAACATAGGATCACCCCTCCACTTT	CVRSLLETGNIGSPLHF
NA	NA	TRBV7-8	TRBJ1-1	TGTGCCAGCAGCTTAGCGGGGGCCCAAGCTTTCTTT	CASSLAGAQAFF
NA	TRBD2	TRBV5-7	TRBJ2-3	TGTGCCAGCAGCTTGCCTAGCGGGGGGACCACAGATACGCAGTATTTT	CASSLPSGGTTDTQYF
NA	TRBD2	TRBV7-2	TRBJ2-7	TGTGCCAGCAGCAAAACTAGCGGGGGGGGACACGAGCAGTACTTC	CASSKTSGGGHEQYF
NA	NA	TRBV2	TRBJ1-2	TGTGCCAGTAAAAACAGGGACCACACCTTC	CASKNRDHTF
NA	NA	TRBV29-1	TRBJ1-1	TGCAGCGTATCCAGGGACACTGAAGCTTTCTTT	CSVSRDTEAFF
NA	NA	TRBV6-2/TRBV6-3	TRBJ1-5	TGTGCCAGCAGTGCGGGGGAGCCCCAGCATTTT	CASSAGEPQHF
NA	TRBD2	TRBV11-3	TRBJ2-5	TGTGCCAGCAGCATAGAGGTTAGGGGACTAGCATTCGAGACCCAGTACTTC	CASSIEVRGLAFETQYF
NA	NA	TRBV13	TRBJ1-1	TGTGCCAGCAGCTTCAGGGCCACTGAAGCTTTCTTT	CASSFRATEAFF
NA	NA	TRBV6-6	TRBJ2-7	TGTGCCAGCAGTCCAGGGTACGACGAGCAGTACTTC	CASSPGYDEQYF
NA	NA	TRBV2	TRBJ1-2	TGTGCCAGCAGTGGGGGAGCTAACTATGGCTACACCTTC	CASSGGANYGYTF
NA	NA	TRBV7-9	TRBJ1-5	TGTGCCAGCAGCTTAATAGGCGGGGACGATCAGCCCCAGCATTTT	CASSLIGGDDQPQHF
NA	NA	TRBV7-9	TRBJ1-4	TGTGCCAGCACCCCTTCCTACCTTAATGAAAAACTGTTTTTT	CASTPSYLNEKLFF
NA	TRBD1	TRBV27	TRBJ2-2	TGTGCCAGCAGTCCCGGACAGGACATCACCGGGGAGCTGTTTTTT	CASSPGQDITGELFF
NA	NA	TRBV19	TRBJ1-5	TGTGCCAGTAGTATAGATCGGGGGGGGCAGCCCCAGCATTTT	CASSIDRGGQPQHF
NA	NA	TRBV4-1	TRBJ1-3	TGCGCCAGCAGCCCCAGGGTCGCTGGAAACACCATATATTTT	CASSPRVAGNTIYF
NA	NA	TRBV9	TRBJ1-6	TGTGCCAGCAGCGTAGATGAGGGATTGGATTCACCCCTCCACTTT	CASSVDEGLDSPLHF
NA	NA	TRBV27	TRBJ2-1	TGTGCCAGCAGTTTGGGCTTCTACTACAATGAGCAGTTCTTC	CASSLGFYYNEQFF
NA	NA	TRBV18	TRBJ1-5	TGTGCCAGCTCGCAAGCGGGGGTCGGTCAGCCCCAGCATTTT	CASSQAGVGQPQHF
NA	TRBD2	TRBV3-1/TRBV3-2	TRBJ2-2	TGTGCCAGCAGCCAAACTAGCGGAATACGAAAGAGGACCGGGGAGCTGTTTTTT	CASSQTSGIRKRTGELFF
NA	NA	TRBV14	TRBJ1-1	TGTGCCAGCAGCCAAGATTGGCAGGGGTCGTACACTGAAGCTTTCTTT	CASSQDWQGSYTEAFF
NA	NA	TRBV10-1	TRBJ1-1	TGCTCTTCAAGCTGTGTCCCTGAAGCTTTCTTT	CSSSCVPEAFF
NA	NA	TRBV12-1	TRBJ2-7	TGTGCCATGGGCCACGCCGAAACGGACGAGCAGTACTTC	CAMGHAETDEQYF
NA	TRBD1	TRBV4-1	TRBJ1-6	TGCGCCAGCAGCCCGACAGGGCGGGATTCACCCCTCCACTTT	CASSPTGRDSPLHF
NA	TRBD1	TRBV5-6	TRBJ2-7	TGTGCCAGCAGCTGGAGACAGGGGGCAAAGGAGTACGAGCAGTACTTC	CASSWRQGAKEYEQYF
NA	NA	TRBV28	TRBJ1-1	TGTGCCAGCAGTTTCGAACAGGGATACACTGAAGCTTTCTTT	CASSFEQGYTEAFF
NA	TRBD2	TRBV7-2	TRBJ2-3	TGTGCCAGCAGCTCGGGACTAGCGGGGACGCAGTATTTT	CASSSGLAGTQYF
NA	TRBD1	TRBV7-9	TRBJ1-1	TGTGCCAGCAGCTTGGGACAGGGGGGGATTAACACTGAAGCTTTCTTT	CASSLGQGGINTEAFF
NA	NA	TRBV25-1	TRBJ1-3	TGTGCCAGCAGTCCGCGGGGACCGGGAAACACCATATATTTT	CASSPRGPGNTIYF